This TCR beta chain is drawn from a study of patients and donors after allogeneic stem cell transplantation. MiXCR, applied by TCRdb to the RT-PCR reads, yields one record per CDR3 protein. The sample lists about 960,000 distinct CDR3 sequences; about a sixth were seen once. The source is a human donor who was either an allogeneic HSCT recipient or a stem cell or donor lymphocyte infusion donor (not recorded which). It is not recorded whose cells these are; they may come from a transplant donor. Sequencing used blood, either unsorted or a sorted T cell fraction (not recorded which).

The chain's CDR3 is CSAQGASGNTIYF. Here the CDR3 DNA reads TGCAGTGCTCAGGGGGCCTCTGGAAACACCATATATTTT. V is TRBV20-1 and J is TRBJ1-3; 8 bases align to TRBD1. This CDR3 has 13 residues. V gave up 5 bases and J gave up 0 bases; unmatched junction bases: 0. The germline gives CDR1 DFQATT, CDR2 SNEGSKA (reference sequence).